This is a list of T cell receptor beta chains from one sample in a study of T-cell reconstitution after alpha-beta-depleted transplantation in children. TCRdb re-analysed the PCR reads in MiXCR, keeping a single row per CDR3 protein. This sample has around 800,000 distinct CDR3 sequences; about 15% occur once, and the top ten carry roughly 5%. The sequencing used PBMCs, mostly from graft donor cells, collected 360 days after TCRalphabeta/CD19-depleted stem cell transplant. Receptors originate from a male patient younger than 18 who had a stem cell transplant for acute lymphoblastic leukemia, so the T cells may come from the graft donor. Each CDR3 is given with its conserved first and last residue. The D gene is left open where the match is weak. Not all rows give a size; the values are once, few, many and, for expanded clones, a class.

CASRPGTLNTEAFF	TGTGCCAGCAGGCCTGGGACATTGAACACTGAAGCTTTCTTT	few	TRBV6-1	-	TRBJ1-1
CASRDASAAGGNEQFF	TGTGCCAGCAGAGATGCTAGCGCCGCGGGGGGGAATGAGCAGTTCTTC	-	TRBV7-9	TRBD2	TRBJ2-1
CASVGGGGLGNEQFF	TGTGCCAGCGTTGGGGGCGGGGGGCTCGGAAATGAGCAGTTCTTC	few	TRBV12-3/TRBV12-4	TRBD2	TRBJ2-1
CASSFGTHLSYEQYF	TGTGCCAGCAGTTTTGGAACCCACCTCTCCTACGAGCAGTACTTC	few	TRBV12-3/TRBV12-4	-	TRBJ2-7
CASSQDPAGELFF	TGCGCCAGCAGCCAAGATCCGGCCGGGGAGCTGTTTTTT	-	TRBV4-1	-	TRBJ2-2
CASSPRATGANVLTF	TGTGCCAGCAGTCCCCGGGCAACTGGGGCCAACGTCCTGACTTTC	once	TRBV6-1	-	TRBJ2-6
CASSYKRSNTGELFF	TGTGCCAGCAGTTACAAGCGCAGTAACACCGGGGAGCTGTTTTTT	-	TRBV6-2/TRBV6-3	-	TRBJ2-2
CASSLDRPDYGYTF	TGTGCCAGCAGCTTAGACAGGCCCGACTATGGCTACACCTTC	few	TRBV7-9	-	TRBJ1-2
CAISSGFNYGYTF	TGTGCCATCAGCTCAGGTTTCAACTATGGCTACACCTTC	-	TRBV10-3	-	TRBJ1-2
CASSFSTMNTEAFF	TGTGCCAGCAGCTTTTCGACCATGAACACTGAAGCTTTCTTT	-	TRBV7-2	-	TRBJ1-1
CASSFNGIEQYF	TGTGCCAGCAGCTTTAACGGGATCGAGCAGTACTTC	few	TRBV7-7	-	TRBJ2-7
CASSPQWLMNTEAFF	TGTGCCAGCTCACCACAGTGGCTAATGAACACTGAAGCTTTCTTT	-	TRBV18	-	TRBJ1-1
CASSVLEGSTDTQYF	TGTGCCAGCAGCGTACTAGAAGGATCCACAGATACGCAGTATTTT	-	TRBV9	-	TRBJ2-3
CASSPGTGLDTEAFF	TGTGCCAGCTCACCAGGGACAGGGCTGGACACTGAAGCTTTCTTT	few	TRBV18	TRBD1	TRBJ1-1
CASSYSGVPGLPTEYEQYF	TGTGCCAGCAGTTACTCTGGGGTCCCGGGACTACCTACCGAGTACGAGCAGTACTTC	few	TRBV6-5	TRBD2	TRBJ2-7
CASSRPLRDRGYEQYF	TGTGCCAGCTCACGTCCGCTCCGGGACAGGGGCTACGAGCAGTACTTC	-	TRBV18	TRBD1	TRBJ2-7
CASSPLRSTSGTYNEQFF	TGTGCCAGCAGCCCCCTCCGATCGACTAGCGGGACCTACAATGAGCAGTTCTTC	-	TRBV7-7	TRBD2	TRBJ2-1
CSVPSFNYGYTF	TGCAGCGTTCCGTCCTTTAACTATGGCTACACCTTC	-	TRBV29-1	-	TRBJ1-2
CASSWRASGQETQYF	TGTGCCAGCAGTTGGAGAGCTAGCGGTCAAGAGACCCAGTACTTC	few	TRBV2	TRBD2	TRBJ2-5
CASSFPRGQSNTEAFF	TGTGCCAGCAGTTTTCCCAGGGGACAGTCGAACACTGAAGCTTTCTTT	-	TRBV12-3/TRBV12-4	TRBD1	TRBJ1-1
CASSPSPFLAGGSGEQFF	TGTGCCAGCAGTCCCAGTCCCTTCCTAGCGGGAGGGTCCGGTGAGCAGTTCTTC	-	TRBV2	TRBD2	TRBJ2-1
CASSLVGRVLDEQFF	TGTGCCAGCAGTTTAGTCGGGAGGGTTCTGGATGAGCAGTTCTTC	-	TRBV12-3/TRBV12-4	TRBD2	TRBJ2-1
CASSSGQGRVGNEQFF	TGTGCCAGCAGCTCCGGACAGGGAAGGGTTGGCAATGAGCAGTTCTTC	-	TRBV7-3	TRBD1	TRBJ2-1
CSARRTSGRSMGNTQYF	TGCAGTGCTAGAAGGACTAGCGGGAGAAGCATGGGTAATACGCAGTATTTT	few	TRBV20-1	TRBD2	TRBJ2-3
CASSPPTSGGRGTDTQYF	TGCGCCAGCAGCCCCCCGACTAGCGGGGGCCGGGGCACAGATACGCAGTATTTT	few	TRBV4-1	TRBD2	TRBJ2-3
CASSPRVGETQYF	TGTGCCAGCAGCCCGCGGGTAGGGGAGACCCAGTACTTC	-	TRBV7-7	-	TRBJ2-5
CASSSSILNSPLHF	TGTGCCAGCAGCAGCAGTATACTAAATTCACCCCTCCACTTT	-	TRBV7-6	-	TRBJ1-6
CASRAVVTDTQYF	TGTGCCAGCAGGGCCGTCGTCACAGATACGCAGTATTTT	many	TRBV12-3/TRBV12-4	-	TRBJ2-3
CASSERREGHDGYTF	TGTGCCAGCAGCGAACGGCGGGAGGGGCATGATGGCTACACCTTC	few	TRBV25-1	-	TRBJ1-2
CSALAGYGNNEQFF	TGCAGTGCCCTAGCGGGCTATGGAAACAATGAGCAGTTCTTC	-	TRBV20-1	TRBD2	TRBJ2-1
CASRLDIVSGEQETQYF	TGCGCCAGCAGACTTGACATAGTGAGCGGGGAACAAGAGACCCAGTACTTC	few	TRBV5-1	TRBD2	TRBJ2-5
CASSQDRKAGGLLGANVLTF	TGTGCCAGCAGCCAAGATCGGAAAGCGGGAGGGCTCTTAGGGGCCAACGTCCTGACTTTC	-	TRBV4-2	TRBD2	TRBJ2-6
CASSLEYPGLAGGAGELFF	TGTGCCAGCAGCTTAGAATATCCCGGACTAGCGGGCGGGGCCGGGGAGCTGTTTTTT	-	TRBV7-7	TRBD2	TRBJ2-2
CASTANIGQTPSYEQYF	TGTGCCAGCACGGCAAATATAGGACAAACCCCCTCCTACGAGCAGTACTTC	-	TRBV7-8	-	TRBJ2-7
CSVTRLAGARSTDTQYF	TGCAGCGTGACCCGACTAGCTGGGGCCAGGAGCACAGATACGCAGTATTTT	few	TRBV29-1	TRBD2	TRBJ2-3
CASSYGGQGGNTIYF	TGTGCCAGCAGTTACGGGGGACAGGGTGGAAACACCATATATTTT	few	TRBV6-5	TRBD1	TRBJ1-3
CASSLWTSGEQYF	TGTGCCAGCAGTTTGTGGACCTCCGGTGAGCAGTACTTC	many	TRBV12-3/TRBV12-4	-	TRBJ2-7
CASSSGSGSYEQYF	TGTGCCAGCTCATCAGGATCGGGCTCCTACGAGCAGTACTTC	few	TRBV5-6	-	TRBJ2-7
CASSARSPSGNHEQYF	TGCGCCAGCAGCGCCCGGTCCCCTAGCGGGAACCACGAGCAGTACTTC	few	TRBV5-1	TRBD2	TRBJ2-7
CASNPGAPYTDTQYF	TGCGCCAGCAACCCCGGGGCTCCCTACACAGATACGCAGTATTTT	few	TRBV4-1	-	TRBJ2-3
CASSPFREMTDTQYF	TGTGCCAGCAGCCCGTTTAGGGAGATGACAGATACGCAGTATTTT	many	TRBV7-3	-	TRBJ2-3
CAISRDHRQEQYF	TGTGCCATCAGCCGAGACCATCGTCAGGAGCAGTACTTC	few	TRBV10-3	-	TRBJ2-7
CASSPLYPGLITGELFF	TGCGCCAGCAGCCCGCTCTATCCCGGACTGATCACCGGGGAGCTGTTTTTT	-	TRBV4-1	-	TRBJ2-2
CASGELAENTGELFF	TGTGCCAGCGGGGAACTAGCGGAGAACACCGGGGAGCTGTTTTTT	-	TRBV6-1	TRBD2	TRBJ2-2
CASSLTGTAAYEQYF	TGCGCCAGCAGCTTAACCGGGACAGCCGCCTACGAGCAGTACTTC	few	TRBV5-1	TRBD1	TRBJ2-7
CASSPHGGGNQPQHF	TGTGCCAGCAGCCCTCACGGGGGGGGCAATCAGCCCCAGCATTTT	-	TRBV13	-	TRBJ1-5
CASSWEGLAGGGSSYEQYF	TGCGCCAGCAGCTGGGAGGGACTAGCGGGAGGCGGCAGCTCCTACGAGCAGTACTTC	-	TRBV5-1	TRBD2	TRBJ2-7